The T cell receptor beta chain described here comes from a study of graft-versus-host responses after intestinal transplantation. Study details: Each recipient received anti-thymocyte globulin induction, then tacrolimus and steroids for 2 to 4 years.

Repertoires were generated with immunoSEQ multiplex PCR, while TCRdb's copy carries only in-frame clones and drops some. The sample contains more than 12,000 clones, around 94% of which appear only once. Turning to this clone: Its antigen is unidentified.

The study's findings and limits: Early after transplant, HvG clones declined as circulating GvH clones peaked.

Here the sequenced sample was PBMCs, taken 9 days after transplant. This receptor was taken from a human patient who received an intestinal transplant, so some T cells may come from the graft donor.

The CDR3 nucleotides are TGTGCCAGCACCGTAGGGAGCTCCTACGAGCAGTACTTC. It codes for CASTVGSSYEQYF. The J gene is TRBJ2-7, the V gene TRBV5-5; tentative D call: TRBD2 (5 bases). In germline, CDR1 is SGHKS, CDR2 YYEKEE (reference sequence). This CDR3 comprises 13 residues. Trimming shortened V by 6 bases and J by 0 bases, and 10 bases separated the two germline ends.